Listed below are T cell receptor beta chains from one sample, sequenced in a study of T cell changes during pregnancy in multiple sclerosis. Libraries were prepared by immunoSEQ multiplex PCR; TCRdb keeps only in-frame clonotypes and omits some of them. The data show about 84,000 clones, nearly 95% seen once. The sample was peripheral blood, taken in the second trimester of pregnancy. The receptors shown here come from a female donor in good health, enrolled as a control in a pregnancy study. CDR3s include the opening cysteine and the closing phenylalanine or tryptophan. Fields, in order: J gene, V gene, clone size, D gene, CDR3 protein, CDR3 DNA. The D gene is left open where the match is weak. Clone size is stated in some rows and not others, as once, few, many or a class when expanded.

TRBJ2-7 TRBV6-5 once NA CASSYSEAVSPYEQYF TGTGCCAGCAGTTACTCGGAGGCCGTTTCCCCTTACGAGCAGTACTTC
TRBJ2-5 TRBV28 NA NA CASSPTGLGTQYF TGTGCCAGCAGTCCGACAGGTTTAGGGACCCAGTACTTC
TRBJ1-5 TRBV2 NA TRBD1 CAIGQGGQPQHF TGTGCCATCGGACAGGGAGGACAGCCCCAGCATTTT
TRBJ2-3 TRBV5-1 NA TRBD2 CASSQYGTSGNRGSTDTQYF TGCGCCAGCAGCCAATATGGGACTAGCGGGAATAGGGGGAGCACAGATACGCAGTATTTT
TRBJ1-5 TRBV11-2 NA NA CASSPTRGDQPQHF TGTGCCAGCAGCCCGACGCGGGGCGACCAGCCCCAGCATTTT
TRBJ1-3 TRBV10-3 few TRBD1 CATGGGQGLRNTIYF TGTGCCACTGGCGGGGGACAGGGGTTGAGAAACACCATATATTTT
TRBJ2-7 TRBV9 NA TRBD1 CASSVGGQGAYEQYF TGTGCCAGCAGCGTAGGTGGACAGGGGGCGTACGAGCAGTACTTC
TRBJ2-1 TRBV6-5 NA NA CASSIAVYNEQFF TGTGCCAGCAGTATAGCGGTCTACAATGAGCAGTTCTTC
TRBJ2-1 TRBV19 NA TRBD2 CASSAGTSDYNEQFF TGTGCCAGTAGTGCCGGGACTAGCGACTACAATGAGCAGTTCTTC
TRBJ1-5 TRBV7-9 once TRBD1 CASSLAGTGNQPQHF TGTGCCAGCAGCTTAGCCGGGACAGGGAATCAGCCCCAGCATTTT
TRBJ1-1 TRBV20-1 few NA CSATGYTEAFF TGCAGTGCTACAGGTTACACTGAAGCTTTCTTT
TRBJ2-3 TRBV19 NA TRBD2 CASSPRQMGLAGSTDTQYF TGTGCCAGTAGTCCTAGACAAATGGGACTAGCGGGTAGCACAGATACGCAGTATTTT
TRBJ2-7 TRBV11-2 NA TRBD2 CASSPGLDSSYEQYF TGTGCCAGCAGCCCGGGACTAGATTCCTCCTACGAGCAGTACTTC
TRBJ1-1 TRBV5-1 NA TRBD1 CASSLAVRDRARLNTEAFF TGCGCCAGCAGCTTGGCCGTACGGGACAGGGCCCGTTTGAACACTGAAGCTTTCTTT
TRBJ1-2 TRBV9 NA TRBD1 CASSVDGTGEGYTF TGTGCCAGCAGCGTAGATGGGACAGGCGAGGGCTACACCTTC
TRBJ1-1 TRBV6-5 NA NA CASSLGVDTEAFF TGTGCCAGCAGCCTAGGGGTGGACACTGAAGCTTTCTTT
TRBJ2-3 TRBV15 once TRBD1 CATSRDQGAGTQYF TGTGCCACCAGCAGAGATCAGGGGGCAGGTACGCAGTATTTT
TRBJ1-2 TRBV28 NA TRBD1 CASSLPPYWDSPVGYTF TGTGCCAGCAGTTTACCCCCTTACTGGGACAGCCCTGTTGGCTACACCTTC
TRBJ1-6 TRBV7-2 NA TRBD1 CASSFAGGNSPLHF TGTGCCAGCAGCTTCGCAGGGGGTAATTCACCCCTCCACTTT
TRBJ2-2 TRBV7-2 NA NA CASSLLLANTGELFF TGTGCCAGCAGCTTATTACTCGCGAACACCGGGGAGCTGTTTTTT